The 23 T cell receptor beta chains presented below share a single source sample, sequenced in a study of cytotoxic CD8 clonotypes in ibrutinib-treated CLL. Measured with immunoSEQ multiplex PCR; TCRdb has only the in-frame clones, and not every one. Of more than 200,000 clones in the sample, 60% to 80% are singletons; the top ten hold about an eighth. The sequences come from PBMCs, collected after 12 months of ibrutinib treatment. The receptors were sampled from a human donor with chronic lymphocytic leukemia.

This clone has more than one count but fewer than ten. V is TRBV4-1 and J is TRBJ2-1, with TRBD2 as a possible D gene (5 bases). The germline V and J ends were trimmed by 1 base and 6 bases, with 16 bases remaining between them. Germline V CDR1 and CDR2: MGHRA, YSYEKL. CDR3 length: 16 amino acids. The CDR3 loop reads CASSQASGSALNEQFF. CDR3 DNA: TGCGCCAGCAGCCAAGCATCGGGATCCGCACTCAATGAGCAGTTCTTC.

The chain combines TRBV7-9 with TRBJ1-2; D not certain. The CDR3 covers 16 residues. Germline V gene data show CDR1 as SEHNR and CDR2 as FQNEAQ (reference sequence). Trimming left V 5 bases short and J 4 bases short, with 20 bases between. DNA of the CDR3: TGTGCCAGCAGCCTATTAACCAACCAAGACGGCTATGGCTACACCTTC. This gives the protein CASSLLTNQDGYGYTF.

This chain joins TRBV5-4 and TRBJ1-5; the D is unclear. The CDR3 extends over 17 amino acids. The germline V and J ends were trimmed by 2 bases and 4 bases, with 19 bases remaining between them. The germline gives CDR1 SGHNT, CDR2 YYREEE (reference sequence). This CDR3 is CASSLPALGRVNQPQHF. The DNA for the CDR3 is TGTGCCAGCAGCTTACCCGCCCTAGGGAGGGTGAATCAGCCCCAGCATTTT.

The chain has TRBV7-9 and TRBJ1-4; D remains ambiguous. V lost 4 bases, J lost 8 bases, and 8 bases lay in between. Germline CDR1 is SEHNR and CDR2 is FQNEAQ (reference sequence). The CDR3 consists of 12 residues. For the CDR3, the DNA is TGTGCCAGCAGCTCCCTGTTCGAAAAACTGTTTTTT. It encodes CASSSLFEKLFF.

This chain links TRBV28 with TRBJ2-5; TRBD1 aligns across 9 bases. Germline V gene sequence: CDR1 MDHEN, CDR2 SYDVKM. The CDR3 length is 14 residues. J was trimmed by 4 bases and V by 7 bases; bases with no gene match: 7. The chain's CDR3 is CASTPPTGGETQYF. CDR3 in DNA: TGTGCCAGCACCCCACCGACAGGGGGAGAGACCCAGTACTTC.

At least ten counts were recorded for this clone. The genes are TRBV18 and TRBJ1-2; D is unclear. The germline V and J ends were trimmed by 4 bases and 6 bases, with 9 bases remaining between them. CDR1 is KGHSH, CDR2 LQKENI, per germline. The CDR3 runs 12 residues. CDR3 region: CASSRPQNGYTF. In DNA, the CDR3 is TGTGCCAGCTCACGTCCGCAAAATGGCTACACCTTC.

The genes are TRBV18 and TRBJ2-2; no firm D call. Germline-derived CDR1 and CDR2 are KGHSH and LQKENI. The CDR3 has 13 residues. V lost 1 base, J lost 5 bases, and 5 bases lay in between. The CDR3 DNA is TGTGCCAGCTCACCACAGCCAACCGGGGAGCTGTTTTTT. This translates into CASSPQPTGELFF.

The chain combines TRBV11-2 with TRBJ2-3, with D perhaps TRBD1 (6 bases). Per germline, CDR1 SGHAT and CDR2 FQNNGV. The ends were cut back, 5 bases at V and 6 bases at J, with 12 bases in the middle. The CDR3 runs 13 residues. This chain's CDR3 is CASSTQGEDTQYF. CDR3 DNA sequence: TGTGCCAGCAGCACACAGGGAGAGGATACGCAGTATTTT.

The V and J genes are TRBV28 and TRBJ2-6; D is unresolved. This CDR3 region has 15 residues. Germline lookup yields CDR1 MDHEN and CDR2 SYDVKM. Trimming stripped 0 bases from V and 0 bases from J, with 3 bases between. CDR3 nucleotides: TGTGCCAGCAGTTTATGGTCCTCTGGGGCCAACGTCCTGACTTTC. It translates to CASSLWSSGANVLTF.

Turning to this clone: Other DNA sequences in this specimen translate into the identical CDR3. The CDR3 nucleotides read TGTGCTAGTGGTTCCGGGGGACAGAACACTGAAGCTTTCTTT. Translation gives CASGSGGQNTEAFF. This sequence joins TRBV12-5 and TRBJ1-1, with D tentatively TRBD1 (6 bases). V gave up 4 bases and J gave up 1 base, with 10 bases separating them. In germline, CDR1 is LGHNT, CDR2 FRNRAP. The CDR3 has 14 residues.

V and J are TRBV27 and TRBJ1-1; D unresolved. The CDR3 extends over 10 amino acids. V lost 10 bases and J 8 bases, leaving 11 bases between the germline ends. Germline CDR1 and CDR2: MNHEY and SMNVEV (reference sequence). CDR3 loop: CANYGQEAFF. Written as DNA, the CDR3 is TGTGCCAATTATGGCCAGGAAGCTTTCTTT.

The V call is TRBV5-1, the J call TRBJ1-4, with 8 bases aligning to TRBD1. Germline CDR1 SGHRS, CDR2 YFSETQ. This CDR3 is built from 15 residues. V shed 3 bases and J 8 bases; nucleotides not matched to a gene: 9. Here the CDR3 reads CASSYDGTGGEKLFF. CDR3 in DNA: TGCGCCAGCAGCTACGACGGGACAGGTGGGGAAAAACTGTTTTTT.

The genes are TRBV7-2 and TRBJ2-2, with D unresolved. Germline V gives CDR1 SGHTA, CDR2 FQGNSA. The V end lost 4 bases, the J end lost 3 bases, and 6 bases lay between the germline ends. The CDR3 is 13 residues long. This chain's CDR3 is CASSSSYTGELFF. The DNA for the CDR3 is TGTGCCAGCAGCTCTAGTTACACCGGGGAGCTGTTTTTT.

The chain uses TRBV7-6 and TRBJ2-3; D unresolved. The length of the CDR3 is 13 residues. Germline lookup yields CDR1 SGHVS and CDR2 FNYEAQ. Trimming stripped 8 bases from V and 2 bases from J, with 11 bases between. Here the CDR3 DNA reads TGTGCCAGCGGCAAGGGCCTCACAGATACGCAGTATTTT. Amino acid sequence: CASGKGLTDTQYF.

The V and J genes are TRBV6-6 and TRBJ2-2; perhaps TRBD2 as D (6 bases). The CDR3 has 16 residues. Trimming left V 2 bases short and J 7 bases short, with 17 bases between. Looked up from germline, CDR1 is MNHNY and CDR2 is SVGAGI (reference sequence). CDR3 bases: TGTGCCAGCAGTTACCCAAGACTAGGCCTGAACGGGGAGCTGTTTTTT. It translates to CASSYPRLGLNGELFF.

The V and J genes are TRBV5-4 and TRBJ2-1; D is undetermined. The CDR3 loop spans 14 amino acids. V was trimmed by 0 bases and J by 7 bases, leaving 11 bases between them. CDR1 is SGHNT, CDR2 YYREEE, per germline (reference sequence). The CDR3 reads CASSLGLDANEQFF. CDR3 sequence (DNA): TGTGCCAGCAGCTTGGGTCTGGATGCGAATGAGCAGTTCTTC.

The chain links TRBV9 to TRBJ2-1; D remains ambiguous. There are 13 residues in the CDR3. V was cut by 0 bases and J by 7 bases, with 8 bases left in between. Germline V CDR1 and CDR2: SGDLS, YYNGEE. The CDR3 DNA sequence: TGTGCCAGCAGCGTAGGAGTTCAAAATGAGCAGTTCTTC. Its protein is CASSVGVQNEQFF.

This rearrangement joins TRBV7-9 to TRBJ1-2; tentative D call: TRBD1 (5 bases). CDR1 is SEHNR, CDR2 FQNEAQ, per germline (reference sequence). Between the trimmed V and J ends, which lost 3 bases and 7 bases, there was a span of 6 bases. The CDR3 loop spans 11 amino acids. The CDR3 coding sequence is TGTGCCAGCAGCTTCCAGGGTGGCTACACCTTC. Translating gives CASSFQGGYTF. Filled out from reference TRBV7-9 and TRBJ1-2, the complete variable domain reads DTGVSQNPRHKITKRGQNVTFRCDPISEHNRLYWYRQTLGQGPEFLTYFQNEAQLEKSRLLSDRFSAERPKGSFSTLEIQRTEQGDSAMYLCASSFQGGYTFGSGTRLTVV.

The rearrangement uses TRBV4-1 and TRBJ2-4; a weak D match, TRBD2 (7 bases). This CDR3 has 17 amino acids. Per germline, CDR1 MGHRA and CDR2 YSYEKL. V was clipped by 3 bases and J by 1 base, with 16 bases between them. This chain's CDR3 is CASSQGRGAVAKNIQYF. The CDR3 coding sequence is TGCGCCAGCAGCCAGGGCCGGGGGGCGGTTGCCAAAAACATTCAGTACTTC.

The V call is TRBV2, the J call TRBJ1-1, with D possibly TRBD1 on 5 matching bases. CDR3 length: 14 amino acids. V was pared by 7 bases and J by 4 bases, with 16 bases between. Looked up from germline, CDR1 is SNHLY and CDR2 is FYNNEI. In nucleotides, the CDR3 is TGTGCCAGCACCAATTACGAGGGGCGCACTGAAGCTTTCTTT. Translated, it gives CASTNYEGRTEAFF.

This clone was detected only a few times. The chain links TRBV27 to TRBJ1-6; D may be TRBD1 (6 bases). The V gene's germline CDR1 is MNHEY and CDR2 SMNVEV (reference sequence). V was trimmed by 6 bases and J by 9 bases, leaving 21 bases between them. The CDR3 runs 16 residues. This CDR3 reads CASSRSRTGGRSPLHF. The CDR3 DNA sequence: TGTGCCAGCAGCCGCTCCAGGACGGGGGGGCGTTCACCCCTCCACTTT.

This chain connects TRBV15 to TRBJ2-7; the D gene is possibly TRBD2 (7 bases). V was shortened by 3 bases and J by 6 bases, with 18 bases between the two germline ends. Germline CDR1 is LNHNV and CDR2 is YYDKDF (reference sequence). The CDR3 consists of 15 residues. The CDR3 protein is CATSRGGGGKVEQYF. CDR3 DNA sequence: TGTGCCACCAGCAGGGGGGGAGGGGGAAAGGTCGAGCAGTACTTC.

CDR3 coding DNA: TGTGCCAGCAGTGACCGGACAGGAGTAACTGAAGCTTTCTTT. Its translation: CASSDRTGVTEAFF. The chain joins TRBV6-1 to TRBJ1-1; 7 nucleotides match TRBD1. The junction had 6 bases not matched to a gene; V was cut back by 3 bases and J by 5 bases. CDR1 and CDR2 (germline): MNHNS, SASEGT. CDR3 length: 14 amino acids.